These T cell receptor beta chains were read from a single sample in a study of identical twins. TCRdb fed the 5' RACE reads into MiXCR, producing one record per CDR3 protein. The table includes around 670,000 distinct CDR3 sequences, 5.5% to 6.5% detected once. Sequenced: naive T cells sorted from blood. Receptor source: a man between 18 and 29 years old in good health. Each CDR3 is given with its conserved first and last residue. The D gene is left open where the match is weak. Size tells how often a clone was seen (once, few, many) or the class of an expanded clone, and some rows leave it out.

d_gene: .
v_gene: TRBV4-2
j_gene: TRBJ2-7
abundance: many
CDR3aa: CASSQGRVGGISYEQYF
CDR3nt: TGTGCCAGCAGCCAAGGCAGGGTTGGGGGAATCTCCTACGAGCAGTACTTC

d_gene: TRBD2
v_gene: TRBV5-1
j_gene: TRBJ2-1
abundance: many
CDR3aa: CASRGLALSSYNEQFF
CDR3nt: TGCGCCAGCAGGGGACTAGCGCTTAGCTCCTACAATGAGCAGTTCTTC

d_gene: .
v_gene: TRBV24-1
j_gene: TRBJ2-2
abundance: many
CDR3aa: CATSDLYGTGELFF
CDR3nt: TGTGCCACCAGTGATTTATACGGCACCGGGGAGCTGTTTTTT

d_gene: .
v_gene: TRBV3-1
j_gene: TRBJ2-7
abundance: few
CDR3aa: CASSQKPQRVAEQYF
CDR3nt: TGTGCCAGCAGCCAAAAGCCGCAAAGGGTAGCGGAGCAGTACTTC

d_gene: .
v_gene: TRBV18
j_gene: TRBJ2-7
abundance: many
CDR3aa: CASSPQGYGEQYF
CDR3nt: TGTGCCAGCTCACCCCAGGGGTACGGCGAGCAGTACTTC

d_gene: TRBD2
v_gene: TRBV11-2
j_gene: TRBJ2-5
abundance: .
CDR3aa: CASSLELAGGLETQYF
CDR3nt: TGTGCCAGCAGCTTAGAGCTAGCGGGAGGGCTGGAGACCCAGTACTTC

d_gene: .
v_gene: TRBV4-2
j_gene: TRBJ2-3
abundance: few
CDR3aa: CASSLMPASTDTQYF
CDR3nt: TGTGCCAGCAGCCTGATGCCGGCGAGCACAGATACGCAGTATTTT

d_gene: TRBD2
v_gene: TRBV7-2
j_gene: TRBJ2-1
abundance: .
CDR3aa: CASSLFVSGRGEQFF
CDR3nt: TGTGCCAGCAGCTTATTTGTTAGCGGGAGGGGTGAGCAGTTCTTC

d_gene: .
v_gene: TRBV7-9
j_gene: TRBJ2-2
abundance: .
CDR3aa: CASTLSTGRTGELFF
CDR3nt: TGTGCCAGCACCTTAAGTACAGGGCGAACCGGGGAGCTGTTTTTT

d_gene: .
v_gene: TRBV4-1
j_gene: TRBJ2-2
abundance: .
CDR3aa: CASRSAGPGELFF
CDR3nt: TGCGCCAGCAGATCTGCGGGACCCGGGGAGCTGTTTTTT

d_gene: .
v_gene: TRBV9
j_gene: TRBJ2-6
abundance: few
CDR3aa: CASSVSREGDSGANVLTF
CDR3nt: TGTGCCAGCAGCGTATCCAGGGAAGGGGACTCTGGGGCCAACGTCCTGACTTTC

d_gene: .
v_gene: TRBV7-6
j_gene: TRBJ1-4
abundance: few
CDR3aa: CASSFGQGVEKLFF
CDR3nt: .

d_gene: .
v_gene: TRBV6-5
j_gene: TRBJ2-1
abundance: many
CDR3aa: CASSSRTAGLTYNEQFF
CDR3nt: TGTGCCAGCAGTTCCCGAACGGCGGGCCTCACCTACAATGAGCAGTTCTTC

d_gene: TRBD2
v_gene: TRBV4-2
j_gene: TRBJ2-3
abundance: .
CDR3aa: CASSQAGTISTDTQYF
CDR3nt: TGTGCCAGCAGCCAGGCCGGGACTATAAGCACAGATACGCAGTATTTT

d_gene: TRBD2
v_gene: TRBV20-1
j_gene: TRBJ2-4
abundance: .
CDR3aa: CSAWTSGSWDIQYF
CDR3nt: TGCAGTGCTTGGACTAGCGGGAGTTGGGACATTCAGTACTTC

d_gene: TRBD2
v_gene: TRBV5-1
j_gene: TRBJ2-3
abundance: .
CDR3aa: CASRGLAGVGDTQYF
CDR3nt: TGCGCCAGCAGGGGACTAGCGGGAGTAGGGGATACGCAGTATTTT

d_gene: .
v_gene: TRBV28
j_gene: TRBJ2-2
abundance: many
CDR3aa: CASSRRGGELFF
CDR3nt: TGTGCCAGCAGTCGAAGGGGAGGGGAGCTGTTTTTT

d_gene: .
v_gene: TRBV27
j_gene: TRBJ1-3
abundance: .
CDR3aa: CASSFQSGNTIYF
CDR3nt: TGTGCCAGCAGTTTCCAGTCTGGAAACACCATATATTTT

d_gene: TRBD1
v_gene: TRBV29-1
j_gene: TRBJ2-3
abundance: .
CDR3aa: CSVVQGADTQYF
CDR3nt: TGCAGCGTTGTACAGGGGGCAGATACGCAGTATTTT

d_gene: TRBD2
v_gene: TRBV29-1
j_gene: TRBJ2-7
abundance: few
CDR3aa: CSLGLAGKSYEQYF
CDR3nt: TGCAGCCTGGGACTAGCGGGCAAATCCTACGAGCAGTACTTC

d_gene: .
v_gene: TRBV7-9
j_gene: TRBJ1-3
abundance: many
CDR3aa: CASRYSMDSSGNTIYF
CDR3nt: TGTGCCAGCAGATATAGTATGGATAGCTCTGGAAACACCATATATTTT

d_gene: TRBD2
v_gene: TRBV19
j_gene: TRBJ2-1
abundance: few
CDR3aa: CASSIGTSGAYNEQFF
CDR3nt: TGTGCCAGTAGTATAGGGACTAGCGGGGCCTACAATGAGCAGTTCTTC

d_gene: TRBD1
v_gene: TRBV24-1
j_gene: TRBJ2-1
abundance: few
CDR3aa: CATSDPGGTYNEQFF
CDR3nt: TGTGCCACCAGTGATCCAGGGGGTACGTACAATGAGCAGTTCTTC

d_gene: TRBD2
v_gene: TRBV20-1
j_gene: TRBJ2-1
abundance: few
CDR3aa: CSVPLAGVPNEQFF
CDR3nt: TGCAGTGTCCCACTAGCGGGAGTCCCCAATGAGCAGTTCTTC

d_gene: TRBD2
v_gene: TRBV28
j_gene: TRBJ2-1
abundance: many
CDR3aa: CASRPTSGRANEQFF
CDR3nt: TGTGCCAGCAGGCCGACTAGCGGGAGGGCTAATGAGCAGTTCTTC

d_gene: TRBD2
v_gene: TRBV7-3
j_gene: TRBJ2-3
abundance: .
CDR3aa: CASSPSGTRVDTQYF
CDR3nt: TGTGCCAGCAGCCCGTCCGGGACTAGAGTAGATACGCAGTATTTT

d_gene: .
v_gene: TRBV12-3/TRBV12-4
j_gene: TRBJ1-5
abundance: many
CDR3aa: CASSFGGDHQPQHF
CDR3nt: TGTGCCAGCAGTTTCGGGGGGGACCATCAGCCCCAGCATTTT

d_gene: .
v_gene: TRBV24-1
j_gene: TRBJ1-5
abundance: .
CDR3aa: CATSDSSAQYSNQPQHF
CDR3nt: TGTGCCACCAGTGACTCGTCGGCCCAATATAGCAATCAGCCCCAGCATTTT

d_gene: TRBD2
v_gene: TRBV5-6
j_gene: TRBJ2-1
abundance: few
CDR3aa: CASSWGLAGMVNEQFF
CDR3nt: TGTGCCAGCAGCTGGGGACTAGCGGGAATGGTGAATGAGCAGTTCTTC

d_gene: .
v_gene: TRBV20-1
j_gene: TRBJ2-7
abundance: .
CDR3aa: CSAGLQGHEQYF
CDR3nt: TGCAGTGCTGGATTACAGGGCCACGAGCAGTACTTC

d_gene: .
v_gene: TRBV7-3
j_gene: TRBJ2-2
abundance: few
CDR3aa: CASSTRLTGELFF
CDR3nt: TGTGCCAGCAGCACCCGACTAACCGGGGAGCTGTTTTTT

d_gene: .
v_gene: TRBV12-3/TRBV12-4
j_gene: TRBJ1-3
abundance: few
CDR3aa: CASSFGATIYF
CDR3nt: TGTGCCAGCAGTTTCGGGGCCACCATATATTTT

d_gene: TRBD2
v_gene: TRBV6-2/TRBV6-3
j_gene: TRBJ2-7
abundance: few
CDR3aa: CASRPSGRSYEQYF
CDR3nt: TGTGCCAGCAGACCTAGCGGGAGATCCTACGAGCAGTACTTC

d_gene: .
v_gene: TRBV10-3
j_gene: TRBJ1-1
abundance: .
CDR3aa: CAITEGGKAEAFF
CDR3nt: TGTGCCATCACCGAGGGAGGGAAGGCTGAAGCTTTCTTT

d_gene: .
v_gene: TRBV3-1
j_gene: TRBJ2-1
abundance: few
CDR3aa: CASSQELVGEQFF
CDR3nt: TGTGCCAGCAGCCAAGAACTAGTGGGGGAGCAGTTCTTC

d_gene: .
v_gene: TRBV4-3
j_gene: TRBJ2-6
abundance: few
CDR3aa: CASSQGRGPGANVLTF
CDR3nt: TGCGCCAGCAGCCAAGGTCGGGGCCCTGGGGCCAACGTCCTGACTTTC

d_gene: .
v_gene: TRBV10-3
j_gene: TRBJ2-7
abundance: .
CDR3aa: CAISERRQRKNFGNYEQYF
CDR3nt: TGTGCCATCAGTGAACGGCGACAGCGGAAAAACTTCGGGAATTACGAGCAGTACTTC

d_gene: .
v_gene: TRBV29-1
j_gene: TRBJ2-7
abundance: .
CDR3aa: CSVGGQWGYEQYF
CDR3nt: TGCAGCGTTGGGGGGCAGTGGGGATACGAGCAGTACTTC

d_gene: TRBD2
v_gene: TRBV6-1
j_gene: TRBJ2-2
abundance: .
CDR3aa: CASRRTGLAGEGTGELFF
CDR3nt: TGTGCCAGCAGGAGAACCGGACTAGCGGGAGAGGGTACCGGGGAGCTGTTTTTT

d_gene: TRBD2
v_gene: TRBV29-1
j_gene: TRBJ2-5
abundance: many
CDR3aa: CSVEIAGGPLQETQYF
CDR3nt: TGCAGCGTTGAAATAGCGGGAGGGCCTTTACAAGAGACCCAGTACTTC